This T cell receptor beta chain was documented in a study of blood T cell repertoires in COVID-19. Background on the study: Samples representing acute and convalescent COVID-19 were sourced from the United States, Italy and Spain. Sample material is recorded as cDNA or gDNA derived from T cells, B-cell-depleted T cells, or PBMCs.

The CDR3 extends over 17 amino acids. CDR1 is LGHNT and CDR2 is FRNRAP in the germline V gene. Germline trimming cut 7 bases from V and 4 bases from J; bases unmatched to any gene: 9. All enrollees were roughly 18 to 100 years old and from under 25 US areas. Participants' reported clinical history set cohort assignment. Using immunoSEQ multiplex PCR, the repertoire was profiled, and TCRdb retains in-frame clones only, with some absent. The table records roughly 250,000 clones, approximately 85% of them present only once. The TCR comes from a woman aged 50 to 65 who had recovered from COVID-19. The chain recombines TRBV12-5 with TRBJ2-5; 16 nucleotides line up with TRBD2. Source material: PBMCs or T cells enriched from blood (not recorded which). The CDR3 sequence is CASASGLAGGPAETQYF. The CDR3 DNA reads as TGTGCTAGTGCCTCGGGACTAGCGGGGGGGCCAGCAGAGACCCAGTACTTC.